These 19 T cell receptor beta chains came from one sample sequenced in a study of T cell repertoires in cytomegalovirus infection. TCRdb independently ran MiXCR on the reads; one entry per CDR3 protein. The table has approximately 200,000 distinct CDR3 sequences, roughly 22% seen once. What was sequenced was CD8+ T cells from PBMCs. These receptors came from a human donor in good health (CMV status not recorded). Some clones in this sample may be carry-over from other donors' samples.

The rearrangement joins TRBV4-1 to TRBJ2-3; 12 nucleotides align to TRBD2. This CDR3 has 16 residues. Losses at the gene ends were 3 bases for V and 3 bases for J; bases not matched to a gene: 4. CDR1 MGHRA and CDR2 YSYEKL come from the germline V gene. CDR3 protein: CASSQRLAGVTDTQYF. CDR3 sequence (DNA): TGCGCCAGCAGCCAGCGACTAGCGGGGGTGACAGATACGCAGTATTTT.

This clonotype came up a few times. This chain joins TRBV27 and TRBJ2-7; D unclear. Germline V CDR1 and CDR2: MNHEY, SMNVEV (reference sequence). The CDR3 extends over 14 amino acids. Trimming shortened V by 2 bases and J by 3 bases, and 11 bases separated the two germline ends. The DNA of the CDR3 is TGTGCCAGCAGTTTACGCCCCGAAAACTACGAGCAGTACTTC. Its protein is CASSLRPENYEQYF.

Ten or more counts support this clonotype. The chain combines TRBV28 with TRBJ2-5; weak D call: TRBD1 (6 bases). This CDR3 comprises 15 residues. V lost 1 base to trimming and J lost 5 bases, with 14 bases between them. The germline V gene has CDR1 MDHEN and CDR2 SYDVKM. CDR3 bases: TGTGCCAGCAGTTTATCTTGGGGGCGGATGGAGACCCAGTACTTC. It specifies CASSLSWGRMETQYF.

This chain links TRBV29-1 with TRBJ2-1; D call uncertain. Germline values: CDR1 SQVTM, CDR2 ANQGSEA. V was cut by 6 bases and J by 0 bases, with 15 bases left in between. The CDR3 has 15 amino acids. The CDR3 region is CSVVGLSSSYNEQFF. In DNA form, the CDR3 reads TGCAGCGTCGTAGGGCTTTCGAGCTCCTACAATGAGCAGTTCTTC.

This sequence joins TRBV29-1 and TRBJ1-2; D may be TRBD1 (5 bases). V was clipped by 3 bases and J by 2 bases, with 10 bases between them. Germline values: CDR1 SQVTM, CDR2 ANQGSEA. The CDR3 totals 13 residues. The chain's CDR3 is CSVDDRGNYGYTF. The CDR3 coding sequence is TGCAGCGTTGACGACCGGGGGAACTATGGCTACACCTTC.

The chain has TRBV11-1 and TRBJ1-2; D is unresolved. This CDR3 has 13 amino acids. CDR1 and CDR2 (germline): SGHAT, FQDESV (reference sequence). Trimming pared 4 bases from V and 5 bases from J, leaving 11 bases between. CDR3 bases: TGTGCCAGCAGCTCGGACCGGCAATATGGCTACACCTTC. Translated: CASSSDRQYGYTF.

As for this clonotype: The germline gene is not matched at one end of the junction; a read error may be the cause. The chain recombines TRBV19 with TRBJ1-5; D gene uncertain. The germline CDR1 and CDR2 sequences are LNHDA and SQIVND (reference sequence). The CDR3 extends over 15 amino acids. The CDR3 region is CASSMVPHINQPQQF. CDR3 coding DNA: TGTGCCAGTAGTATGGTCCCCCACATCAACCAGCCCCAGCAATTT.

The chain has TRBV7-9 and TRBJ1-4; TRBD1 matches at 10 bases. The V and J ends lost 5 bases and 5 bases, in that order; junction bases with no gene match: 8. The CDR3 contains 16 residues. The germline gives CDR1 SEHNR, CDR2 FQNEAQ (reference sequence). As DNA, the CDR3 is TGTGCCAGCAGCCCCCGGGACAGGGGATCCAATGAAAAACTGTTTTTT. It translates to CASSPRDRGSNEKLFF.

The rearrangement joins TRBV7-2 to TRBJ2-1, with 13 bases fitting TRBD2. The germline CDR1 and CDR2 sequences are SGHTA and FQGNSA. With 5 bases clipped from V and 9 bases from J, the junction kept 10 bases outside the gene matches. The CDR3 contains 16 residues. Here the CDR3 DNA reads TGTGCCAGCAGCGCCGAACTAGCGGGGGGGCAAGGTGAGCAGTTCTTC. Translated, it gives CASSAELAGGQGEQFF. Full variable domain (rest looked up from reference TRBV7-2 and TRBJ2-1): GAGVSQSPSNKVTEKGKDVELRCDPISGHTALYWYRQSLGQGLEFLIYFQGNSAPDKSGLPSDRFSAERTGGSVSTLTIQRTQQEDSAVYLCASSAELAGGQGEQFFGPGTRLTVL.

The V and J genes are TRBV20-1 and TRBJ2-1, with 8 bases lining up with TRBD2. Trimming removed 0 bases from V and 4 bases from J; junction bases left unmatched: 5. This CDR3 region has 15 residues. Looked up from germline, CDR1 is DFQATT and CDR2 is SNEGSKA (reference sequence). The CDR3 coding sequence is TGCAGTGCTAGAGAACCGGGACTAGATTACAATGAGCAGTTCTTC. Translating it yields CSAREPGLDYNEQFF.

This clonotype came up once. The CDR3 does not end in the conserved phenylalanine or tryptophan, so this is likely a read error. The CDR3 sequence is CASSSGQGPYEQYL. CDR3 coding DNA: TGTGCCAGCAGCTCTGGACAGGGTCCCTACGAGCAGTACCTC. This sequence joins TRBV11-3 and TRBJ2-7, with 8 bases aligning to TRBD1. Germline CDR1 SGHNT, CDR2 YENEEA. The ends lost 4 bases at V and 2 bases at J; junction bases unmatched: 4. The CDR3 totals 14 residues.

The CDR3 DNA sequence: TGCGCCAGCAGCCCCGACCTGGGCTCCGACTACTATGGCTACACCTTC. Translation: CASSPDLGSDYYGYTF. V usage is TRBV5-1 and J usage is TRBJ1-2; D is uncertain. V was pared by 4 bases and J by 3 bases, with 19 bases between. Per germline, CDR1 SGHRS and CDR2 YFSETQ. The CDR3 loop spans 16 amino acids.

This rearrangement joins TRBV5-1 to TRBJ2-7, with a possible D match to TRBD1 (5 bases). Trimming removed 0 bases at V and 3 bases at J, with 10 bases between. This CDR3 comprises 14 residues. From germline, CDR1 is SGHRS and CDR2 YFSETQ. CDR3 amino acids: CASSLVGAHYEQYF. As DNA, the CDR3 is TGCGCCAGCAGCTTGGTTGGGGCCCACTACGAGCAGTACTTC.

This CDR3 reads CSASSQSHNEQFF. CDR3 DNA: TGCAGTGCTAGCTCTCAATCTCACAATGAGCAGTTCTTC. V usage is TRBV20-1 and J usage is TRBJ2-1, with no clear D. The CDR3 totals 13 residues. Trimming stripped 3 bases from V and 5 bases from J, with 11 bases between. Germline V gives CDR1 DFQATT, CDR2 SNEGSKA (reference sequence).

By its share, this clonotype is medium-sized. The rearrangement uses TRBV7-6 and TRBJ2-7, with TRBD1 identical over 7 bases. Losses at the gene ends were 0 bases for V and 6 bases for J; bases not matched to a gene: 11. This CDR3 region has 16 residues. Germline V lookup: CDR1 SGHVS, CDR2 FNYEAQ. This CDR3 is CASSLAARTGEVEQYF. Here the CDR3 DNA reads TGTGCCAGCAGCTTAGCGGCGAGGACAGGCGAGGTCGAGCAGTACTTC.

The V gene is TRBV23-1, the J gene TRBJ2-1, with TRBD1 matching over 7 bases. TRBV23-1 is reported as an ORF; its role is uncertain. This CDR3 has 13 amino acids. The J segment lost 6 bases and the V segment lost 5 bases, leaving 4 bases of the junction unmatched. The CDR3 DNA reads TGCGCCAGCAGTAAACAGGGGAGCAATGAGCAGTTCTTC. Residues: CASSKQGSNEQFF.

This clonotype was counted only a few times. The genes are TRBV7-9 and TRBJ2-1, with D hard to call. This CDR3 contains 12 residues. Trimming removed 3 bases at V and 5 bases at J, with 5 bases between. Per germline, CDR1 SEHNR and CDR2 FQNEAQ (reference sequence). The CDR3 sequence is CASSFTNNEQFF. In nucleotides, the CDR3 is TGTGCCAGCAGCTTCACTAACAATGAGCAGTTCTTC.

This chain uses TRBV5-6 with TRBJ2-7; D might be TRBD2 (6 bases). In germline, CDR1 is SGHDT, CDR2 YYEEEE. This CDR3 spans 16 amino acids. Trimming removed 4 bases from V and 1 base from J, with 18 bases in between. DNA of the CDR3: TGTGCCAGCAGCAACGAACGGGGGACGGCATCCTACGAGCAGTACTTC. Its translation is CASSNERGTASYEQYF.

The rearrangement uses TRBV28 and TRBJ2-2; TRBD2 might be the D (6 bases). CDR1 MDHEN and CDR2 SYDVKM come from the germline V gene. The germline V and J ends were trimmed by 7 bases and 6 bases, with 24 bases remaining between them. CDR3 size: 17 residues. CDR3 loop: CASTYPGLPAGSGELFF. The CDR3 DNA sequence: TGTGCCAGCACCTACCCGGGACTTCCCGCTGGTTCCGGGGAGCTGTTTTTT.